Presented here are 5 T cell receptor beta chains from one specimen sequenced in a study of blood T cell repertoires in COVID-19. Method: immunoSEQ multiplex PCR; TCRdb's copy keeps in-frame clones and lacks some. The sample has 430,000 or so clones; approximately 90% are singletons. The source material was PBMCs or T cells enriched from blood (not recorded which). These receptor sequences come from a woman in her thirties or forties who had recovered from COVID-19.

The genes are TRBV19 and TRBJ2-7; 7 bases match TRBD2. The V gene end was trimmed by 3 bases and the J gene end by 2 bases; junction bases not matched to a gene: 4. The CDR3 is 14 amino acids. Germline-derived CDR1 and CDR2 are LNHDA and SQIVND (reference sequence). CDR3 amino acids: CASSIQRGPYEQYF. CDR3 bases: TGTGCCAGTAGTATCCAGCGGGGTCCCTACGAGCAGTACTTC.

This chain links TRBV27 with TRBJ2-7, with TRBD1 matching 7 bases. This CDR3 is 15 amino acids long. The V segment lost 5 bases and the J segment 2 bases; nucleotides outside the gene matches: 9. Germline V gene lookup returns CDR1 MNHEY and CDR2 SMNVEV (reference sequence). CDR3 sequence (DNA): TGTGCCAGCAGTCGAGAGACAGGGCGACCCTACGAGCAGTACTTC. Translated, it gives CASSRETGRPYEQYF.

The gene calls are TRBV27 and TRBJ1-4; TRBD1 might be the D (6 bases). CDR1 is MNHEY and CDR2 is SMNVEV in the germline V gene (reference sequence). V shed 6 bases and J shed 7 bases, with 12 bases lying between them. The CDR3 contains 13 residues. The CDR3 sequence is CASRKTGSEKLFF. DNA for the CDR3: TGTGCCAGCAGGAAAACAGGGAGTGAAAAACTGTTTTTT.

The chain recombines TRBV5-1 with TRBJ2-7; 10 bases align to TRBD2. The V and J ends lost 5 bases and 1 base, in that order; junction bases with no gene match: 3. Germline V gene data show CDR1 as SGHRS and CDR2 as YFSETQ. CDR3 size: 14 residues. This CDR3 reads CASSTSGMSYEQYF. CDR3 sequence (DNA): TGCGCCAGCAGTACTAGCGGGATGTCCTACGAGCAGTACTTC.

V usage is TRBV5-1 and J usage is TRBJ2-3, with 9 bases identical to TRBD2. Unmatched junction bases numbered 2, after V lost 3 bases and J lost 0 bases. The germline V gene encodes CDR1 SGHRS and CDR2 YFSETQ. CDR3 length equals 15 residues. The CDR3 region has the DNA TGCGCCAGCAGCTCAACTAGCGGGAGCACAGATACGCAGTATTTT. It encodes CASSSTSGSTDTQYF.